A single T cell receptor beta chain is shown here with its context. One base away lies a much larger clone, so this may be a sequencing read error. V lost 6 bases, J lost 5 bases, and 6 bases stayed unmatched. The CDR3 sequence is 14 residues long. In germline, CDR1 is SGHRS, CDR2 YFSETQ. Produced via immunoSEQ multiplex PCR; TCRdb's table is partial and in-frame only. The data hold 13,000 to 15,000 clones, with 55% to 75% observed a single time. This entry is derived from a study of T cells after somatic rescue of genetic block. The chain couples TRBV5-1 to TRBJ2-1; 9 bases are shared with TRBD2. Sequencing was carried out using peripheral blood mononuclear cells (PBMCs). The sequence was obtained from a boy aged 5-17 years. The CDR3 spells CASNTSGWNNEQFF. CDR3 DNA sequence: TGCGCCAGCAACACTAGCGGGTGGAACAATGAGCAGTTCTTC. Together with reference TRBV5-1 and TRBJ2-1, the CDR3 gives the full variable domain: KAGVTQTPRYLIKTRGQQVTLSCSPISGHRSVSWYQQTPGQGLQFLFEYFSETQRNKGNFPGRFSGRQFSNSRSEMNVSTLELGDSALYLCASNTSGWNNEQFFGPGTRLTVL.